This passage covers 20 T cell receptor beta chains from one sample sequenced in a study of radiation and T cells in renal cell carcinoma. As for time point: blood 4 weeks post-SBRT, at nephrectomy. Treatment in this sample: 15 Gy SBRT to primary tumor, nephrectomy 4 weeks later. Assay: immunoSEQ multiplex PCR; the TCRdb copy retains only in-frame clones and omits some. In the table there are fewer than 200,000 clones, around 89% of which are singletons. The sequenced sample was blood, obtained from a patient whose treatment included radiotherapy and nephrectomy. Source of these receptors: a woman aged 45-60 years with renal cell carcinoma.

CDR3 protein: CASSPGQTWETQYF. As DNA, the CDR3 is TGTGCCAGCAGCCCGGGACAGACCTGGGAGACCCAGTACTTC. This sequence joins TRBV7-2 and TRBJ2-5; 7 bases are a match to TRBD1. CDR3 size: 14 residues. The trim removed 5 bases at V and 5 bases at J, leaving 8 bases unmatched. Germline V gene lookup returns CDR1 SGHTA and CDR2 FQGNSA.

The rearrangement links TRBV18 to TRBJ1-1, with 11 bases that match TRBD1. This CDR3 spans 17 amino acids. V was pared by 6 bases and J by 1 base, with 10 bases of the junction left unmatched. From germline, CDR1 is KGHSH and CDR2 LQKENI. CDR3: CASSRTGTGGRNTEAFF. In DNA, the CDR3 is TGTGCCAGCTCCCGGACCGGGACAGGGGGTCGGAACACTGAAGCTTTCTTT.

V and J are TRBV5-6 and TRBJ2-3; 11 nucleotides align to TRBD2. From germline, CDR1 is SGHDT and CDR2 YYEEEE. The J segment lost 1 base and the V segment lost 4 bases, leaving 2 bases of the junction unmatched. CDR3 length: 15 residues. This CDR3 reads CASSMGLAGTDTQYF. DNA of the CDR3: TGTGCCAGCAGCATGGGACTAGCGGGCACAGATACGCAGTATTTT.

The V call is TRBV7-2, the J call TRBJ2-2, with D tentatively TRBD2 (6 bases). Trimming stripped 0 bases from V and 1 base from J, with 18 bases between. This CDR3 spans 19 amino acids. Per the germline V gene, CDR1 is SGHTA and CDR2 is FQGNSA. CDR3 DNA: TGTGCCAGCAGCTTAGCATGGACTATGCTACCTAGGAACACCGGGGAGCTGTTTTTT. This encodes CASSLAWTMLPRNTGELFF.

This chain connects TRBV11-1 to TRBJ2-7, with TRBD1 matching 7 bases. The CDR3 extends over 15 amino acids. V shed 1 base, J shed 2 bases, and the junction held 5 bases outside the gene matches. In germline, CDR1 is SGHAT, CDR2 FQDESV (reference sequence). CDR3 loop: CASSLDRQGPYEQYF. The DNA of the CDR3 is TGTGCCAGCAGCTTAGACCGACAGGGCCCCTACGAGCAGTACTTC.

The chain joins TRBV19 to TRBJ1-5, with 9 bases matching TRBD1. Germline CDR1 LNHDA, CDR2 SQIVND (reference sequence). Unmatched junction bases numbered 6, after V lost 5 bases and J lost 7 bases. This CDR3 is 14 amino acids long. The CDR3 sequence: CASSGTGFGQPQHF. The CDR3 nucleotides are TGTGCCAGTAGTGGGACAGGGTTCGGCCAGCCCCAGCATTTT.

CDR3 protein: CSASYNTEAFF. CDR3 coding DNA: TGCAGTGCGAGTTATAACACTGAAGCTTTCTTT. This chain joins TRBV20-1 and TRBJ1-1; D is uncertain. The CDR3 is 11 amino acids. Per the germline V gene, CDR1 is DFQATT and CDR2 is SNEGSKA (reference sequence). V lost 6 bases, J lost 2 bases, and 7 bases lay in between.

The chain uses TRBV4-3 and TRBJ1-5, with no clear D. The CDR3 consists of 14 residues. The germline gives CDR1 LGHNA, CDR2 YSLEER. The germline V and J ends were trimmed by 3 bases and 2 bases, with 8 bases remaining between them. The CDR3 DNA follows: TGCGCCAGCAGCCAGGACGGCCGCAATCAGCCCCAGCATTTT. Residues: CASSQDGRNQPQHF.

In DNA form, the CDR3 reads TGTGCCAGCAGCTTAGAACCGCCGGCAGGGAGGGACACTGAAGCTTTCTTT. It is translated as CASSLEPPAGRDTEAFF. The chain links TRBV7-2 to TRBJ1-1; maybe TRBD1 (5 bases). The germline gives CDR1 SGHTA, CDR2 FQGNSA. The CDR3 is 17 residues long. Trimming removed 1 base at V and 3 bases at J, with 18 bases between.

The CDR3 protein is CASSPTRIPYEQYF. Here the CDR3 DNA reads TGTGCCAGCAGCCCCACTAGGATCCCCTACGAGCAGTACTTC. J is TRBJ2-7 and V is TRBV7-8; D perhaps matches TRBD2 (5 bases). The germline V and J ends were trimmed by 5 bases and 2 bases, with 13 bases remaining between them. CDR1 SGHVS and CDR2 FQNEAQ come from the germline V gene. The CDR3 totals 14 residues. The complete variable domain, with remaining parts taken from reference TRBV7-8 and TRBJ2-7, reads GAGVSQSPRYKVAKRGQDVALRCDPISGHVSLFWYQQALGQGPEFLTYFQNEAQLDKSGLPSDRFFAERPEGSVSTLKIQRTQQEDSAVYLCASSPTRIPYEQYFGPGTRLTVT.

The chain links TRBV7-9 to TRBJ1-1; TRBD1 agrees at 8 bases. The CDR3 runs 14 residues. V lost 4 bases, J lost 5 bases, and 6 bases stayed unmatched. Germline CDR1 reads SEHNR; CDR2 reads FQNEAQ (reference sequence). In DNA form, the CDR3 reads TGTGCCAGCAGCTCGCAGGGGGCTACGACTGAAGCTTTCTTT. Translated, it gives CASSSQGATTEAFF.

This rearrangement joins TRBV5-1 to TRBJ1-2; 8 nucleotides align to TRBD1. The trim removed 4 bases at V and 2 bases at J, leaving 4 bases unmatched. The CDR3 has 14 amino acids. Germline V CDR1 and CDR2: SGHRS, YFSETQ. DNA for the CDR3: TGCGCCAGCAGCCCCAGGACAGGGAACTATGGCTACACCTTC. It is translated as CASSPRTGNYGYTF. Combining the CDR3 with reference TRBV5-1 and TRBJ1-2 gives the whole variable domain KAGVTQTPRYLIKTRGQQVTLSCSPISGHRSVSWYQQTPGQGLQFLFEYFSETQRNKGNFPGRFSGRQFSNSRSEMNVSTLELGDSALYLCASSPRTGNYGYTFGSGTRLTVV.

The rearrangement links TRBV29-1 to TRBJ2-3, with no clear D. From germline, CDR1 is SQVTM and CDR2 ANQGSEA. CDR3 length: 11 residues. V was trimmed by 0 bases and J by 6 bases, leaving 4 bases between them. The CDR3, as DNA: TGCAGCGTTGAAGAATGGGATACGCAGTATTTT. Its translation: CSVEEWDTQYF.

The chain has TRBV5-6 and TRBJ1-6; D might be TRBD1 (6 bases). Germline V gene data show CDR1 as SGHDT and CDR2 as YYEEEE. Trimming took 5 bases from V and 10 from J, leaving 16 bases between them. The CDR3 length is 14 residues. CDR3 sequence: CASRRTGFGSPLHF. The CDR3, as DNA: TGTGCCAGCAGACGTACAGGGTTTGGGTCACCCCTCCACTTT.

The rearrangement links TRBV28 to TRBJ2-7, with D maybe TRBD2 (6 bases). Germline V CDR1 and CDR2: MDHEN, SYDVKM. Deletions cut 2 bases from V and 5 bases from J, with 16 bases between. This CDR3 contains 15 residues. CDR3 bases: TGTGCCAGCAGTTTAAGGCTTGCGCGGGGTCACGAGCAGTACTTC. Protein: CASSLRLARGHEQYF.

This rearrangement joins TRBV5-1 to TRBJ1-2, with D possibly TRBD1 on 5 matching bases. V was pared by 0 bases and J by 8 bases, with 14 bases between. The V gene's germline CDR1 is SGHRS and CDR2 YFSETQ. The CDR3 covers 14 residues. CDR3 sequence: CASSLVEGSDGYTF. The CDR3 DNA sequence: TGCGCCAGCAGCTTGGTTGAGGGGTCGGACGGCTACACCTTC.

The chain uses TRBV9 and TRBJ1-5; D not resolved. Germline assignment: CDR1 SGDLS and CDR2 YYNGEE. CDR3 length equals 14 residues. Trimming pared 3 bases from V and 4 bases from J, leaving 11 bases between. Here the CDR3 DNA reads TGTGCCAGCAGCGGCGACGTAGGTAATCAGCCCCAGCATTTT. Translation gives CASSGDVGNQPQHF.

The V call is TRBV7-2, the J call TRBJ1-5; the D is unclear. The CDR3 consists of 15 residues. Germline lookup yields CDR1 SGHTA and CDR2 FQGNSA. V was clipped by 5 bases and J by 0 bases, with 11 bases between them. This chain's CDR3 is CASSPDGYSNQPQHF. CDR3 in DNA: TGTGCCAGCAGCCCCGACGGTTATAGCAATCAGCCCCAGCATTTT.

This clone was seen a few times. The chain is built from TRBV7-6 and TRBJ2-7, with 7 bases matching TRBD1. CDR1 and CDR2 from the germline V gene are SGHVS and FNYEAQ. The CDR3 is 13 amino acids. The trim removed 4 bases at V and 6 bases at J, leaving 6 bases unmatched. This chain's CDR3 is CASSYTYRGEQYF. The CDR3 region has the DNA TGTGCCAGCAGCTACACTTACAGGGGCGAGCAGTACTTC.

V usage is TRBV25-1 and J usage is TRBJ1-1, with 8 bases matching TRBD1. The CDR3 runs 14 residues. The trim removed 4 bases at V and 6 bases at J, leaving 7 bases unmatched. Per the germline V gene, CDR1 is MGHDK and CDR2 is SYGVNS. CDR3 coding DNA: TGTGCCAGCAGTGGTGGACAGGGAAGGTCTGAAGCTTTCTTT. Protein: CASSGGQGRSEAFF.